This TCR beta chain was recorded in a study of T cells in localized non-small cell lung cancer. The CDR3 sequence is 14 residues long. Germline V CDR1 and CDR2: SGHNT, YYREEE (reference sequence). Unmatched junction bases numbered 6, after V lost 4 bases and J lost 4 bases. The method was immunoSEQ multiplex PCR; TCRdb's version includes in-frame clones alone and lacks a portion of them. The sample has about 52,000 clones, 86% seen once; the top ten hold 18%. Concerning this clone itself: The antigen remains undetermined.

Study-wide findings and caveats: Of the top 100 tumor clones, median approximately 50 were in adjacent lung, approximately 29 among its top 100.

The sequence derives from a male donor at least 60 years old with stage III squamous cell lung carcinoma. The chain recombines TRBV5-4 with TRBJ2-5; 8 nucleotides agree with TRBD1. The sequencing used peripheral blood, collected before any cancer treatment. The CDR3 sequence: CASSPGQGRETQYF. The CDR3 region has the DNA TGTGCCAGCAGCCCCGGACAGGGTCGAGAGACCCAGTACTTC.